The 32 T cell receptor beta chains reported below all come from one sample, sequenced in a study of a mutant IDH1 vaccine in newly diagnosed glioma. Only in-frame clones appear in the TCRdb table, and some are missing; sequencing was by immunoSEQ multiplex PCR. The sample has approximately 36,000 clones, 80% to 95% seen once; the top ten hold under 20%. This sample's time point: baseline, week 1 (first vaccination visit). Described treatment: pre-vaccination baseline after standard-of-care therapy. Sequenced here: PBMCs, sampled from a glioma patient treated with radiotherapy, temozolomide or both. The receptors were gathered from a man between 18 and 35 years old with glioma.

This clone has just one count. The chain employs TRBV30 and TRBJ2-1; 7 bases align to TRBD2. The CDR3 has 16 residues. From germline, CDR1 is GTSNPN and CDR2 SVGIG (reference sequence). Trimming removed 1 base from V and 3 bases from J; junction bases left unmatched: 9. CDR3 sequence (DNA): TGTGCCTGGAGTGCCCTCGGGACTACCTACTACAATGAGCAGTTCTTC. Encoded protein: CAWSALGTTYYNEQFF.

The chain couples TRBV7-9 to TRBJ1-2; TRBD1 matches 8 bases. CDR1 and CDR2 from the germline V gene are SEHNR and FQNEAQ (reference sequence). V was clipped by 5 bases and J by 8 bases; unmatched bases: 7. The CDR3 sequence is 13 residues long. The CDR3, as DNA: TGTGCCAGCAGCCCTCAGGACAGGGAAGGCTACACCTTC. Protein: CASSPQDREGYTF.

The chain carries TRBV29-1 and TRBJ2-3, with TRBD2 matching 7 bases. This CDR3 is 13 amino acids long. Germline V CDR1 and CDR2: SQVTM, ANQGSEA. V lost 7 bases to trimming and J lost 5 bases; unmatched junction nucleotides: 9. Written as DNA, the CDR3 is TGCAGCGGAGGACTAGGACTGATAGATACGCAGTATTTT. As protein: CSGGLGLIDTQYF.

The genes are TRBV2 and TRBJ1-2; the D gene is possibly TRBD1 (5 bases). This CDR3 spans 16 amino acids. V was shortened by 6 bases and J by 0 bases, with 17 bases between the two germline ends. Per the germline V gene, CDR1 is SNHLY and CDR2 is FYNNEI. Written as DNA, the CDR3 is TGTGCCAGCAGCGACGATGGGACCCCCTCTAACTATGGCTACACCTTC. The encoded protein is CASSDDGTPSNYGYTF.

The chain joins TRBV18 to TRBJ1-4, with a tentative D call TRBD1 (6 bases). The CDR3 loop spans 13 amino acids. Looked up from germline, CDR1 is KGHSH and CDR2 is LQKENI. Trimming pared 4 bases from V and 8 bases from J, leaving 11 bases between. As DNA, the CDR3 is TGTGCCAGCTCACTACAGGGCCGAGAAAAACTGTTTTTT. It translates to CASSLQGREKLFF.

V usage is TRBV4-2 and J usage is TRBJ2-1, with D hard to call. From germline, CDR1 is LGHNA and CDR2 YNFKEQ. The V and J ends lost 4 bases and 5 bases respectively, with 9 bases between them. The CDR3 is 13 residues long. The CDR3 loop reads CASSLDPDNEQFF. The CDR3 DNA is TGTGCCAGCAGCCTAGACCCGGACAATGAGCAGTTCTTC.

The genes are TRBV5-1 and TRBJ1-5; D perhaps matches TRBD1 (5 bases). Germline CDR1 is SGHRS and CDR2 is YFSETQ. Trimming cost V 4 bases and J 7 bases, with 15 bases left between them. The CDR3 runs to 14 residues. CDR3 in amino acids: CASSPGTANQPQHF. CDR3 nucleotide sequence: TGCGCCAGCAGCCCGGGGACTGCGAACCAGCCCCAGCATTTT. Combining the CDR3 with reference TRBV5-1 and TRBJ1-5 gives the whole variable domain KAGVTQTPRYLIKTRGQQVTLSCSPISGHRSVSWYQQTPGQGLQFLFEYFSETQRNKGNFPGRFSGRQFSNSRSEMNVSTLELGDSALYLCASSPGTANQPQHFGDGTRLSIL.

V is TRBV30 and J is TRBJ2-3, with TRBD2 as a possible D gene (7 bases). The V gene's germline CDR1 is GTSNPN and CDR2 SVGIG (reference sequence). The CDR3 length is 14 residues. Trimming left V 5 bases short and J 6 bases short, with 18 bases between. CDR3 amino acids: CAWGGQAGLDTQYF. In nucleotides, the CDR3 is TGTGCCTGGGGGGGGCAAGCGGGGTTGGATACGCAGTATTTT.

For the CDR3, the DNA is TGCAGCGCCCGACTGGCCGCCACTACAGAGCAGTACTTC. Translated: CSARLAATTEQYF. The chain is built from TRBV29-1 and TRBJ2-7; D uncertain. Germline CDR1 reads SQVTM; CDR2 reads ANQGSEA. The CDR3 spans 13 residues. The V gene lost 7 bases and the J gene lost 7 bases, with 20 bases spanning the gap.

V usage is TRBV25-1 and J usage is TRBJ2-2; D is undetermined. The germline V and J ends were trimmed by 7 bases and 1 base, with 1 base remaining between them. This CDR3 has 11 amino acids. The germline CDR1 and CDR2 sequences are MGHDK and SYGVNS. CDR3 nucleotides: TGTGCCAGCAAGAACACCGGGGAGCTGTTTTTT. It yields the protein CASKNTGELFF.

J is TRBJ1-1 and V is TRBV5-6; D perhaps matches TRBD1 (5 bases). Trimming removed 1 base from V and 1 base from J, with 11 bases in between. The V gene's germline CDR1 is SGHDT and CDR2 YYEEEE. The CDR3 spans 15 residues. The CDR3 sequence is CASSLRGLKNTEAFF. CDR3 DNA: TGTGCCAGCAGCTTGAGGGGACTGAAGAACACTGAAGCTTTCTTT.

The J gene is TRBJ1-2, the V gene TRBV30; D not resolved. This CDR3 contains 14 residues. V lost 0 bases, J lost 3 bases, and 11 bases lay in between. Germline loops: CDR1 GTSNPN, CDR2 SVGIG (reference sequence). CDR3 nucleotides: TGTGCCTGGAGTGTACACGGACGGGACTATGGCTACACCTTC. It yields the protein CAWSVHGRDYGYTF.

The CDR3 region has the DNA TGTGCCTGGAGTGTAGGCAGGGGGGAGGTGGAGACCCAGTACTTC. Amino acids: CAWSVGRGEVETQYF. The chain uses TRBV30 and TRBJ2-5, with a weak D call TRBD1 (7 bases). CDR1 is GTSNPN and CDR2 is SVGIG in the germline V gene (reference sequence). The CDR3 extends over 15 amino acids. Trimming removed 0 bases at V and 5 bases at J, with 16 bases between.

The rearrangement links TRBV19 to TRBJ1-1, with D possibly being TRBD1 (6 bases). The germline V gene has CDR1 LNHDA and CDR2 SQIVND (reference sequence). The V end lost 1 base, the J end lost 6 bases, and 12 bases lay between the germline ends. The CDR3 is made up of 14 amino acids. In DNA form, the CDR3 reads TGTGCCAGTAGTATAGCCCAGGGGAATGCTGAAGCTTTCTTT. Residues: CASSIAQGNAEAFF.

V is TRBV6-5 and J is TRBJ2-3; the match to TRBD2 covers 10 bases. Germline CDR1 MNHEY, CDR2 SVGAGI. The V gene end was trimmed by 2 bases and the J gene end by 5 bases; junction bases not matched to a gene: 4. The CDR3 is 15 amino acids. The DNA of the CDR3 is TGTGCCAGCAGTTACGGACTAGCGGAATTAGATACGCAGTATTTT. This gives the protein CASSYGLAELDTQYF.

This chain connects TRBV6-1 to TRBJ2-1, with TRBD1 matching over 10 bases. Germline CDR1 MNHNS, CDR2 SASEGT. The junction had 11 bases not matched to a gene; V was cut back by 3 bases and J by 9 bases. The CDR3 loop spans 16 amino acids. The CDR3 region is CASSESRDRGHTEQFF. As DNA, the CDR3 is TGTGCCAGCAGTGAGTCCCGGGACAGGGGTCATACTGAGCAGTTCTTC.

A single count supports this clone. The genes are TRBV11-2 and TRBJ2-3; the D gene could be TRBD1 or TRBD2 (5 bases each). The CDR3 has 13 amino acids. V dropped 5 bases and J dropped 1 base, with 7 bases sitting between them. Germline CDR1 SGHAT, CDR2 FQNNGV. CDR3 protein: CASSRGRTDTQYF. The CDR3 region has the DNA TGTGCCAGCAGCCGGGGCCGCACAGATACGCAGTATTTT.

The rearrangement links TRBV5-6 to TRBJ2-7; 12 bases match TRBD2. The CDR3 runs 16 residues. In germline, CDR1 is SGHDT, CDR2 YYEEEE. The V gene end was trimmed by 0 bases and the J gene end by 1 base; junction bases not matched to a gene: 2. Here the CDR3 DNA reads TGTGCCAGCAGCTTGGGGCTAGCGGGAGGGTCCTACGAGCAGTACTTC. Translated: CASSLGLAGGSYEQYF.

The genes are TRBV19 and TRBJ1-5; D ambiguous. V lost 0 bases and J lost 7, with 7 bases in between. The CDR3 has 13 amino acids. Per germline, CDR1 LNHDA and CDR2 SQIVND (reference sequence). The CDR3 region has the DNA TGTGCCAGTAGTATAGACAGCTGGCAGCCCCAGCATTTT. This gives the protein CASSIDSWQPQHF.

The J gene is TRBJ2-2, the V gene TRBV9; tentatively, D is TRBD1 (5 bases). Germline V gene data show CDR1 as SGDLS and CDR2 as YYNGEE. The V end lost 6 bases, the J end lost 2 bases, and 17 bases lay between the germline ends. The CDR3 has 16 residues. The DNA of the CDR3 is TGTGCCAGCAACCCCCCTCGACAGCCAAACACCGGGGAGCTGTTTTTT. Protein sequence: CASNPPRQPNTGELFF.

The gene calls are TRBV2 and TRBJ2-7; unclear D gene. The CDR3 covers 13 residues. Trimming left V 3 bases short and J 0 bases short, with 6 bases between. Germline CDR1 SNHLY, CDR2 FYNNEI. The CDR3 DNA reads TGTGCCAGCAGTGACCCAGTCTCCTACGAGCAGTACTTC. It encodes CASSDPVSYEQYF.

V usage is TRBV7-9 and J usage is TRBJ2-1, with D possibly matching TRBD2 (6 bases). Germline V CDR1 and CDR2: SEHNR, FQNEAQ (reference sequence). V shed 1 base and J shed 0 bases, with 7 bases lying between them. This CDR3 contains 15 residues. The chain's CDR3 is CASSLDGSSYNEQFF. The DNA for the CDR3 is TGTGCCAGCAGCTTAGACGGGAGCTCCTACAATGAGCAGTTCTTC.

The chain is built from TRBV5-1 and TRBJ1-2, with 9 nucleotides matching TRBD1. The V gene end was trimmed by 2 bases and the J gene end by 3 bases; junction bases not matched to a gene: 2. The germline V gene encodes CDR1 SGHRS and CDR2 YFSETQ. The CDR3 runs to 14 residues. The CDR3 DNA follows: TGCGCCAGCAGCTTTGGACAGGGGTACTATGGCTACACCTTC. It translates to CASSFGQGYYGYTF.

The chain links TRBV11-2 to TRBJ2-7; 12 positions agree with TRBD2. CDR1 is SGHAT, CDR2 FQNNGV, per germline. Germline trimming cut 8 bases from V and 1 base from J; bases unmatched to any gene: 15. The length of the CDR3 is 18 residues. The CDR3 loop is CASSRLAGGPSGSYEQYF. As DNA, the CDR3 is TGTGCCAGCTCCCGCCTAGCGGGAGGGCCCTCGGGGTCCTACGAGCAGTACTTC.

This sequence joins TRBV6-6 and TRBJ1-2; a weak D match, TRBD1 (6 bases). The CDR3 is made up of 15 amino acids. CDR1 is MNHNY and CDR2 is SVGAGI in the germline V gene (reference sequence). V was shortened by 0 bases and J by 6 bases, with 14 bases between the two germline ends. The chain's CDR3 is CASSYSDWQGHGYTF. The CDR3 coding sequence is TGTGCCAGCAGTTACTCGGACTGGCAGGGGCATGGCTACACCTTC.

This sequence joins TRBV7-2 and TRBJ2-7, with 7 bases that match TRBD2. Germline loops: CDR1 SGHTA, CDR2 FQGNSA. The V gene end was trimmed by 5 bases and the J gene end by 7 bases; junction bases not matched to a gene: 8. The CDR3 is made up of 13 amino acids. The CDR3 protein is CASSPPSGLEQYF. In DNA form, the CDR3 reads TGTGCCAGCAGCCCCCCTAGCGGCCTAGAGCAGTACTTC.

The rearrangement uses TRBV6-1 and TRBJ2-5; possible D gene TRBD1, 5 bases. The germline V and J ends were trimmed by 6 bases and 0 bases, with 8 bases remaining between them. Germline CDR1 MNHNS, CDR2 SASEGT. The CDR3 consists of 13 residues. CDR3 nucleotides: TGTGCCAGCAGGAAAGGGGACCAAGAGACCCAGTACTTC. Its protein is CASRKGDQETQYF.

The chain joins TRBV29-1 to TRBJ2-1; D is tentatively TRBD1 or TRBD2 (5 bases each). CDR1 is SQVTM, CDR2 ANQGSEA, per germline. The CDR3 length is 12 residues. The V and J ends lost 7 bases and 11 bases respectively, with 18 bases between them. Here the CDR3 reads CSAGTGTAKQFF. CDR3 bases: TGCAGCGCTGGGACCGGGACCGCCAAGCAGTTCTTC.

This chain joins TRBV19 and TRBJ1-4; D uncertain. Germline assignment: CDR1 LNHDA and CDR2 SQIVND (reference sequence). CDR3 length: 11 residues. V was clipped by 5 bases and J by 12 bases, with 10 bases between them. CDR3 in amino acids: CASSSGLELFF. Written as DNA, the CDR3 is TGTGCCAGTAGTTCGGGATTAGAACTGTTTTTT.

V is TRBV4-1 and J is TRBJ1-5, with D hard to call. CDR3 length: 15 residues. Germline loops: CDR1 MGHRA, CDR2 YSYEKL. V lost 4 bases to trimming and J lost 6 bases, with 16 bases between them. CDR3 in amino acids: CASSPSEQSGQPQHF. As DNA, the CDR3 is TGCGCCAGCAGCCCTAGTGAGCAAAGTGGTCAGCCCCAGCATTTT.

The CDR3: CASSPGRDGFNQPQHF. The DNA for the CDR3 is TGTGCCAGCAGCCCTGGGAGAGACGGGTTCAATCAGCCCCAGCATTTT. V gene TRBV5-6 combines with J gene TRBJ1-5, with D unresolved. The CDR3 sequence is 16 residues long. In germline, CDR1 is SGHDT, CDR2 YYEEEE. Trimming removed 4 bases at V and 3 bases at J, with 17 bases between.

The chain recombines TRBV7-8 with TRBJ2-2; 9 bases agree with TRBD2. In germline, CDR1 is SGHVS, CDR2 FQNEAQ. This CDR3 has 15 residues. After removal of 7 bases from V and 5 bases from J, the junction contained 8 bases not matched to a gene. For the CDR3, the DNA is TGTGCCAGCACTTTAGCGGGAGTAAATACCGGGGAGCTGTTTTTT. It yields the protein CASTLAGVNTGELFF.